This TCR beta chain is drawn from a study of cytomegalovirus exposure and HLA in healthy donors. Note on this clone: What it binds is not known.

The V and J ends lost 7 bases and 0 bases respectively, with 10 bases between them. The CDR3 covers 14 residues. Germline assignment: CDR1 MNHEY and CDR2 SMNVEV (reference sequence). Overall study results and limits: Among TCR beta chains, those listed as cytomegalovirus-associated numbered about 160. Later analysis indicated greater clonal expansion among HLA-associated TCR beta chains than among equally common other chains.

PCR employed 60 Vbeta and 13 Jbeta primers. Generated by immunoSEQ multiplex PCR, the TCRdb table keeps only in-frame clones and is missing some. The top ten clones hold around 2.9% of a sample with roughly 67,000 clones, roughly 80% of them seen once. What was sequenced was PBMCs. This receptor was identified in a woman in her thirties in good health and CMV-seronegative. The chain employs TRBV27 and TRBJ2-1; maybe TRBD2 (7 bases). In DNA form, the CDR3 reads TGTGCCAGCAAAAGGGGGGGCTCCTACAATGAGCAGTTCTTC. This sequence encodes CASKRGGSYNEQFF.